The rows below give T cell receptor beta chains drawn from one sample of a study of blood T cells in healthy people across ages. TCRdb re-called the 5' RACE reads through MiXCR, storing one row per CDR3 protein. Here the sample spans some 1.5 million distinct CDR3 sequences, around 40% being singletons. The sample consisted of blood. These receptors all come from a young woman in good health. The CDR3 runs from the conserved cysteine through the conserved F or W. D genes are given only for firm matches. Only part of the rows carry a size: once, few, many, or a class if the clone is expanded.

V	size	J	D	DNA	CDR3
TRBV18	few	TRBJ1-2	TRBD1	TGTGCCAGCTCAGCGGACAGGGGGATGGATAACTATGGCTACACCTTC	CASSADRGMDNYGYTF
TRBV5-1	.	TRBJ1-2	.	TGCGCCAGCAGCGACGACAGTAACTATGGCTACACCTTC	CASSDDSNYGYTF
TRBV7-2	.	TRBJ2-1	.	TGTGCCAGCAGCAGTGACTATAACAATGAGCAGTTCTTC	CASSSDYNNEQFF
TRBV6-6	few	TRBJ1-2	.	TGTGCCAGCAGTCCCGACACCCTCTATGGCTACACCTTC	CASSPDTLYGYTF
TRBV19	many	TRBJ1-1	TRBD1	TGTGCCAGCAGAACAGGGGGAAACACTGAAGCTTTCTTT	CASRTGGNTEAFF
TRBV10-3	once	TRBJ1-2	.	TGTGCCATCAGTGAAAAGGAGAGCGAGTACACCTTC	CAISEKESEYTF
TRBV15	.	TRBJ1-1	.	TGTGCCACCAGCAGAGATAGGACTGAAGCTTTCTTT	CATSRDRTEAFF
TRBV11-3	.	TRBJ1-1	TRBD1	TGTGCCAGCAGCGCGACAGGGATTCACACTGAAGCTTTCTTT	CASSATGIHTEAFF
TRBV6-5	few	TRBJ2-7	TRBD2	TGTGCCAGCAGTTACTTCACTAGCGGGGAGGTCTACGAGCAGTACTTC	CASSYFTSGEVYEQYF
TRBV5-6	once	TRBJ2-7	TRBD2	TGTGCCAGCAGCAGATTAGCGGGGGCTACCTACGATGAGCAGTACTTC	CASSRLAGATYDEQYF
TRBV10-3	.	TRBJ1-2	.	TGTGCCATCAGTGAGTCTTTGCGGGGGACTAACTATGGCTACACCTTC	CAISESLRGTNYGYTF
TRBV2	once	TRBJ2-3	.	TGTGCCAGCTTACGGGACGGGGGCACAGATACGCAGTATTTT	CASLRDGGTDTQYF
TRBV4-1	.	TRBJ2-5	TRBD2	TGCGCCAGCAGCCAATTTACTAGCGGGGGGCACAATGAGCAGTACTTC	CASSQFTSGGHNEQYF
TRBV7-2	.	TRBJ2-1	.	TGTGCCAGCAGCTTATTGGGGGCCAATGAGCAGTTCTTC	CASSLLGANEQFF
TRBV12-5	few	TRBJ2-7	.	TGTGCTAGTGGTTTGGTACATCGGAACAGCCGGCAGGACGAGCAGTACTTC	CASGLVHRNSRQDEQYF
TRBV7-2	.	TRBJ2-1	TRBD2	TGTGCCAGCAGCTTAGGACTGGCGGGAGGCTTCTACAATGAGCAGTTCTTC	CASSLGLAGGFYNEQFF
TRBV27	.	TRBJ1-1	.	TGTGCCAGCAGTTTATCGGGGGGCGGACCCCACACTGAAGCTTTCTTT	CASSLSGGGPHTEAFF
TRBV28	.	TRBJ2-3	TRBD2	TGTGCCAGCAGTTTAGGTCAGGGACTAGCCCCAGATACGCAGTATTTT	CASSLGQGLAPDTQYF
TRBV4-3	.	TRBJ2-4	TRBD1	TGCGCCAGCAGCCAACAACAGGGGACACCTGTCAAGTACTTC	CASSQQQGTPVKYF
TRBV4-1	.	TRBJ1-5	TRBD1	TGCGCCAGCAGCCCGAGGGGGGGACAGAGCAATCAGCCCCAGCATTTT	CASSPRGGQSNQPQHF
TRBV12-3/TRBV12-4	few	TRBJ1-6	TRBD1	TGTGCCAGCAGTTTTAAACAGGGGAATTCACCCCTCCACTTT	CASSFKQGNSPLHF
TRBV12-3/TRBV12-4	.	TRBJ1-1	TRBD1	TGTGCCAGCAGCACAGGGGCTGCGAACACTGAAGCTTTCTTT	CASSTGAANTEAFF
TRBV12-3/TRBV12-4	few	TRBJ2-6	.	TGTGCCAGCAGTTTAGCGCTCGCAGGAGAGGCCAACGTCCTGACTTTC	CASSLALAGEANVLTF
TRBV3-1	.	TRBJ1-1	.	TGTGCCAGCAGCCAAGGGGCGACAGGCACTGAAGCTTTCTTT	CASSQGATGTEAFF
TRBV20-1	many	TRBJ2-3	TRBD2	TGCAGTGCTAGAGGTGGGGGGGTGGATACGCAGTATTTT	CSARGGGVDTQYF
TRBV9	.	TRBJ2-7	TRBD2	TGTGCCAGCAGCGTTTCTGGGGCGGGGGGTTACGAGCAGTACTTC	CASSVSGAGGYEQYF
TRBV20-1	few	TRBJ2-1	TRBD2	TGCAGTGCCGATGGGACTAGCGGTACAAATGAGCAGTTCTTC	CSADGTSGTNEQFF
TRBV20-1	few	TRBJ2-3	TRBD1	TGCAGTGCTAGAGGGCAGGGGGCGAACACAGATACGCAGTATTTT	CSARGQGANTDTQYF
TRBV27	.	TRBJ1-5	.	TGTGCCAGCAAAGGGATTAATAGCAATCAGCCCCAGCATTTT	CASKGINSNQPQHF
TRBV6-5	.	TRBJ2-5	TRBD1	TGTGCCAGCAGGAGACAGGGCGAACAGTACTTC	CASRRQGEQYF
TRBV2	.	TRBJ1-2	.	TGTGCCAGCCACAAATTAGATAACTATGGCTACACCTTC	CASHKLDNYGYTF
TRBV4-1	.	TRBJ2-3	.	TGCGCCAGCAGCCAGACCCTTAGGGGGGGGACAGATACGCAGTATTTT	CASSQTLRGGTDTQYF
TRBV20-1	.	TRBJ1-5	.	TGCAGTGCTAGAGGAAGGGGCGCGGGCAATCAGCCCCAGCATTTT	CSARGRGAGNQPQHF
TRBV10-3	.	TRBJ1-2	.	TGTGCCATCAGGGAGGACAGAGCACTCTATGGCTACACCTTC	CAIREDRALYGYTF
TRBV6-2/TRBV6-3	few	TRBJ1-5	.	TGTGCCAGCTCAACAGGGTTGTGGCAGCCCCAGCATTTT	CASSTGLWQPQHF
TRBV29-1	once	TRBJ2-7	.	TGCAGCGTCGGGGACATTACCTACGAGCAGTACTTC	CSVGDITYEQYF
TRBV27	.	TRBJ2-7	TRBD2	TGTGCCAGCAGTACATTAGCGGGAGTATACGAGCAGTACTTC	CASSTLAGVYEQYF
TRBV29-1	.	TRBJ2-3	.	TGCAGCGTTGAAGATCATAATACGCAGTATTTT	CSVEDHNTQYF
TRBV12-3/TRBV12-4	few	TRBJ2-7	.	TGTGCCAGCAGTCAGAGACGGAGCTTGGGCTACGAGCAGTACTTC	CASSQRRSLGYEQYF
TRBV11-2	.	TRBJ2-3	TRBD2	TGTGCCAGCAGAACTATAGCGGGAGGGCCATCAGATGCGCAGTATTTT	CASRTIAGGPSDAQYF
TRBV20-1	.	TRBJ1-5	TRBD1	TGCAGTGCTAGGGACAGGGCCCTATTTTTCAATCAGCCCCAGCATTTT	CSARDRALFFNQPQHF
TRBV20-1	.	TRBJ1-1	.	TGCAGTGTTTGGAACCCGAGCACTGAAGCTTTCTTT	CSVWNPSTEAFF
TRBV5-1	.	TRBJ1-2	TRBD1	TGCGCCAGCGCGTTTACAGGACAGGGGACCTATGGCTACACCTTC	CASAFTGQGTYGYTF
TRBV2	few	TRBJ1-6	.	TGTGCCGGACGACAGGCCTCCTATAATTCACCCCTCCACTTT	CAGRQASYNSPLHF
TRBV5-1	once	TRBJ1-1	.	TGCGCCAGCAGCTCCCGGGCCGGGGCGAACACTGAAGCTTTCTTT	CASSSRAGANTEAFF
TRBV9	once	TRBJ2-3	.	TGTGCCAGCAGCGTAGTTGAGGACAACCCCACAGATACGCAGTATTTT	CASSVVEDNPTDTQYF
TRBV5-1	many	TRBJ2-3	.	TGCGCCAGCAGCTTTGTAAGCGTTTCAGATACGCAGTATTTT	CASSFVSVSDTQYF